The 27 T cell receptor beta chains listed next were all sequenced from one sample in a study of CD8 T cells in ankylosing spondylitis. In TCRdb, the 5' RACE reads were re-called with MiXCR into one record per CDR3 protein. The table records about 150,000 distinct CDR3 sequences, 6% to 8.5% of them present only once. Sequenced material: blood, either unsorted or a sorted T cell fraction (not recorded which). All receptors derive from a female donor with ankylosing spondylitis or in good health (not recorded which).

There are many counts of this clonotype. This chain joins TRBV29-1 and TRBJ2-5, with D uncertain. Trimming cost V 2 bases and J 2 bases, with 12 bases left between them. Germline V gives CDR1 SQVTM, CDR2 ANQGSEA. The CDR3 is 14 residues long. CDR3 loop: CSVEKSNSQETQYF. Written as DNA, the CDR3 is TGCAGCGTTGAAAAGAGCAACAGTCAAGAGACCCAGTACTTC.

The sample holds many counts of this clonotype. The chain employs TRBV7-2 and TRBJ1-3; maybe TRBD1 (5 bases). Germline loops: CDR1 SGHTA, CDR2 FQGNSA. The CDR3 spans 16 residues. Trimming took off 4 bases at V and 0 bases at J, with 13 bases between the two ends. The CDR3 bases are TGTGCCAGCAGCTCCCGGGACGCCGGCTCTGGAAACACCATATATTTT. Translating it yields CASSSRDAGSGNTIYF.

This clonotype was observed many times. In DNA, the CDR3 is TGTGCCAGCAGCTTAGCGTCCGGAATCACCTACGAGCAGTACTTC. This translates into CASSLASGITYEQYF. The chain uses TRBV7-2 and TRBJ2-7; D call uncertain. Between the trimmed V and J ends, which lost 0 bases and 2 bases, there was a span of 11 bases. The CDR3 is 15 amino acids. Looked up from germline, CDR1 is SGHTA and CDR2 is FQGNSA.

The table lists this clonotype with many counts. The chain couples TRBV30 to TRBJ1-1; 7 bases match TRBD1. CDR1 and CDR2 from the germline V gene are GTSNPN and SVGIG (reference sequence). The J segment lost 6 bases and the V segment lost 0 bases, leaving 13 bases of the junction unmatched. This CDR3 has 16 residues. The CDR3 sequence is CAWSVQTGNLDAEAFF. CDR3 DNA: TGTGCCTGGAGTGTACAGACAGGGAACTTGGACGCTGAAGCTTTCTTT.

The table lists this clonotype with a few counts. The rearrangement uses TRBV6-1 and TRBJ1-2, with D hard to call. Germline V CDR1 and CDR2: MNHNS, SASEGT. Trimming took 6 bases from V and 5 from J, leaving 25 bases between them. The CDR3 has 17 amino acids. The CDR3 spells CASSQALTPKWGYGYTF. CDR3 bases: TGTGCCAGCAGCCAGGCGTTGACCCCTAAGTGGGGTTATGGCTACACCTTC.

The chain combines TRBV29-1 with TRBJ1-3, with no clear D. CDR1 is SQVTM and CDR2 is ANQGSEA in the germline V gene. Trimming cost V 7 bases and J 0 bases, with 4 bases left between them. CDR3 length: 11 amino acids. CDR3 bases: TGCAGCGGAGGCTCTGGAAACACCATATATTTT. It is translated as CSGGSGNTIYF.

This clonotype was detected many times. The rearrangement links TRBV5-1 to TRBJ1-1; possibly TRBD1 for D (6 bases). Germline CDR1 and CDR2: SGHRS and YFSETQ. V was clipped by 0 bases and J by 3 bases, with 9 bases between them. This CDR3 is built from 14 residues. The CDR3 reads CASSLEGGDTEAFF. The CDR3 DNA follows: TGCGCCAGCAGCTTGGAAGGGGGAGACACTGAAGCTTTCTTT.

The chain uses TRBV20-1 and TRBJ2-3; tentative D call: TRBD2 (6 bases). The germline V gene has CDR1 DFQATT and CDR2 SNEGSKA (reference sequence). With 0 bases removed from V and 0 bases from J, the gap between germline ends came to 13 bases. The CDR3 sequence is 16 residues long. CDR3 protein: CSARDGDSGSTDTQYF. Written as DNA, the CDR3 is TGCAGTGCTAGAGATGGGGATAGCGGTAGCACAGATACGCAGTATTTT.

This clonotype was seen repeatedly, ten times or more. The rearrangement joins TRBV9 to TRBJ2-1, with 10 bases that match TRBD2. The length of the CDR3 is 15 residues. J was trimmed by 6 bases and V by 2 bases; bases with no gene match: 5. Germline CDR1 SGDLS, CDR2 YYNGEE. The CDR3 here is CASSVRTSGRNEQFF. For the CDR3, the DNA is TGTGCCAGCAGCGTCCGGACTAGCGGTCGCAATGAGCAGTTCTTC. Drawing the rest from reference TRBV9 and TRBJ2-1, the complete variable domain is DSGVTQTPKHLITATGQRVTLRCSPRSGDLSVYWYQQSLDQGLQFLIQYYNGEERAKGNILERFSAQQFPDLHSELNLSSLELGDSALYFCASSVRTSGRNEQFFGPGTRLTVL.

The chain joins TRBV6-5 to TRBJ2-5; D unresolved. The CDR3 extends over 13 amino acids. The V end was cut by 1 base, the J end by 4 bases, with 7 bases between. Germline V gene sequence: CDR1 MNHEY, CDR2 SVGAGI. CDR3 sequence: CASSYFDGETQYF. DNA for the CDR3: TGTGCCAGCAGTTACTTTGACGGAGAGACCCAGTACTTC.

A word on this clonotype: A much more abundant neighbour one base away suggests this may be a read error. The V and J genes are TRBV3-1 and TRBJ2-1, with a tentative D call TRBD2 (6 bases). Germline V gives CDR1 LGHDT, CDR2 YNNKEL (reference sequence). This CDR3 has 16 residues. The DNA of the CDR3 is TGTGTCAGCAGCCAAGGGTTGGCGGGGACCTACAATGAGCAGTTCTTC. Its protein product is CVSSQGLAGTYNEQFF.

This clonotype was seen a handful of times. This rearrangement joins TRBV7-2 to TRBJ1-4, with TRBD1 matching over 7 bases. This CDR3 spans 16 amino acids. Per germline, CDR1 SGHTA and CDR2 FQGNSA. J lost 8 bases, V lost 2 bases, and 11 bases had no gene match. CDR3 nucleotides: TGTGCCAGCAGCTTAAACAGTCCGCAACAGGGGGAAAAACTGTTTTTT. Protein product: CASSLNSPQQGEKLFF.

This clonotype was seen many times. V gene TRBV7-2 combines with J gene TRBJ1-3; possibly TRBD1 for D (6 bases). V dropped 4 bases and J dropped 4 bases, with 14 bases sitting between them. CDR1 is SGHTA and CDR2 is FQGNSA in the germline V gene. The length of the CDR3 is 15 residues. CDR3 amino acids: CASSSRGSPGNTIYF. CDR3 DNA sequence: TGTGCCAGCAGCTCAAGGGGGTCGCCGGGAAACACCATATATTTT.

The rearrangement uses TRBV9 and TRBJ2-1; 7 nucleotides agree with TRBD1. Per the germline V gene, CDR1 is SGDLS and CDR2 is YYNGEE. This CDR3 region has 14 residues. The V segment lost 3 bases and the J segment 3 bases; nucleotides outside the gene matches: 3. CDR3 in amino acids: CASSARDSYNEQFF. The CDR3, as DNA: TGTGCCAGCAGCGCAAGGGACAGCTACAATGAGCAGTTCTTC. The full variable domain, in which reference TRBV9 and TRBJ2-1 provide the parts outside the CDR3, is DSGVTQTPKHLITATGQRVTLRCSPRSGDLSVYWYQQSLDQGLQFLIQYYNGEERAKGNILERFSAQQFPDLHSELNLSSLELGDSALYFCASSARDSYNEQFFGPGTRLTVL.

This clonotype was counted many times. This rearrangement joins TRBV18 to TRBJ2-7; 9 bases align to TRBD1. This CDR3 contains 15 residues. CDR1 and CDR2 from the germline V gene are KGHSH and LQKENI. Unmatched junction bases numbered 3, after V lost 3 bases and J lost 0 bases. DNA of the CDR3: TGTGCCAGCTCACCGTCGACAGGGGGCTCCTACGAGCAGTACTTC. Translated, it gives CASSPSTGGSYEQYF.

The sample holds many counts of this clonotype. The rearrangement links TRBV6-6 to TRBJ2-2; D remains ambiguous. In germline, CDR1 is MNHNY, CDR2 SVGAGI (reference sequence). V was pared by 6 bases and J by 4 bases, with 6 bases between. The length of the CDR3 is 12 residues. The CDR3, as DNA: TGTGCCAGCAGCTCTTCCACCGGGGAGCTGTTTTTT. Translation gives CASSSSTGELFF.

This clonotype was counted once. The chain recombines TRBV2 with TRBJ2-3; TRBD2 matches at 10 bases. The germline CDR1 and CDR2 sequences are SNHLY and FYNNEI. The CDR3 is 18 residues long. The CDR3 sequence: CTFSLRSGGLLGTDTQYF. The DNA for the CDR3 is TGTACCTTCAGTTTGCGTAGCGGGGGGCTTCTGGGCACAGATACGCAGTATTTT.

This clonotype was observed at least ten times. This chain uses TRBV5-6 with TRBJ2-7; D gene ambiguous. V shed 5 bases and J shed 3 bases, with 12 bases lying between them. Germline V gene sequence: CDR1 SGHDT, CDR2 YYEEEE. The CDR3 loop spans 13 amino acids. As DNA, the CDR3 is TGTGCCAGCAGAACTCGAGGAAACTACGAGCAGTACTTC. Amino acids: CASRTRGNYEQYF.

This clonotype was picked up many times. The genes are TRBV14 and TRBJ1-4, with TRBD1 matching 8 bases. Germline V lookup: CDR1 SGHDN, CDR2 FVKESK. The length of the CDR3 is 15 residues. V trimming: 3 bases; J trimming: 14 bases; junction bases outside the gene matches: 14. This chain's CDR3 is CASSQLGQGLGPLFF. In nucleotides, the CDR3 is TGTGCCAGCAGCCAGCTCGGACAGGGTCTTGGGCCCCTGTTTTTT. Based on the CDR3 plus reference TRBV14 and TRBJ1-4, the full variable domain is EAGVTQFPSHSVIEKGQTVTLRCDPISGHDNLYWYRRVMGKEIKFLLHFVKESKQDESGMPNNRFLAERTGGTYSTLKVQPAELEDSGVYFCASSQLGQGLGPLFFGSGTQLSVL.

This clonotype showed up just a few times. This chain uses TRBV6-2 or TRBV6-3 with TRBJ1-5; D may be TRBD1 (6 bases). The CDR3 covers 15 residues. V was shortened by 5 bases and J by 0 bases, with 11 bases between the two germline ends. CDR1 is MNHEY, CDR2 SVGEGT, per germline. The CDR3 region is CASSQGFISNQPQHF. CDR3 coding DNA: TGTGCCAGCAGTCAGGGGTTTATTAGCAATCAGCCCCAGCATTTT.

This clonotype has a count of ten or more. This chain links TRBV7-8 with TRBJ2-3; 7 bases line up with TRBD2. Germline CDR1 SGHVS, CDR2 FQNEAQ. The J segment lost 10 bases and the V segment lost 2 bases, leaving 6 bases of the junction unmatched. The CDR3 spans 13 residues. The CDR3 loop reads CASSLYTAGAQYF. CDR3 DNA: TGTGCCAGCAGCTTATACACCGCGGGAGCGCAGTATTTT.

The chain carries TRBV7-3 and TRBJ1-4; TRBD1 might be the D (6 bases). Germline CDR1 reads SGHTA; CDR2 reads FQGTGA. Trimming took 5 bases from V and 8 from J, leaving 12 bases between them. The CDR3 covers 13 residues. The CDR3 DNA sequence: TGTGCCAGCAGCAAAACAGGGAGCGAAAAACTGTTTTTT. Translating it yields CASSKTGSEKLFF.

This clonotype was recorded at least ten times. The DNA of the CDR3 is TGCAGCGTTGGGGAGGGGGCACCCACTGAAGCTTTCTTT. It encodes CSVGEGAPTEAFF. This chain connects TRBV29-1 to TRBJ1-1; the match to TRBD1 covers 7 bases. Germline V CDR1 and CDR2: SQVTM, ANQGSEA. The ends lost 4 bases at V and 4 bases at J; junction bases unmatched: 6. This CDR3 region has 13 residues. Drawing the rest from reference TRBV29-1 and TRBJ1-1, the complete variable domain is SAVISQKPSRDICQRGTSLTIQCQVDSQVTMMFWYRQQPGQSLTLIATANQGSEATYESGFVIDKFPISRPNLTFSTLTVSNMSPEDSSIYLCSVGEGAPTEAFFGQGTRLTVV.

This rearrangement joins TRBV7-2 to TRBJ2-1; weak D call: TRBD2 (6 bases). The germline gives CDR1 SGHTA, CDR2 FQGNSA. Trimming cost V 2 bases and J 4 bases, with 12 bases left between them. CDR3 length equals 15 residues. The CDR3 region is CASSLTAGSYNEQFF. DNA for the CDR3: TGTGCCAGCAGCTTAACGGCGGGGTCTTACAATGAGCAGTTCTTC.

There are a few counts of this clonotype. The chain combines TRBV18 with TRBJ1-4, with 10 bases lining up with TRBD1. Per the germline V gene, CDR1 is KGHSH and CDR2 is LQKENI. The CDR3 spans 14 residues. J was trimmed by 8 bases and V by 7 bases; bases with no gene match: 7. CDR3: CASFGQGEEEKLFF. The CDR3 nucleotides are TGTGCCAGCTTCGGACAGGGGGAGGAGGAAAAACTGTTTTTT. The full variable domain, rest sourced from reference TRBV18 and TRBJ1-4, is NAGVMQNPRHLVRRRGQEARLRCSPMKGHSHVYWYRQLPEEGLKFMVYLQKENIIDESGMPKERFSAEFPKEGPSILRIQQVVRGDSAAYFCASFGQGEEEKLFFGSGTQLSVL.

This clonotype has at least ten counts. The CDR3 sequence: CATSSRSFAGSPLHF. CDR3 bases: TGTGCCACCAGCTCCCGGTCATTCGCGGGTTCACCCCTCCACTTT. The chain carries TRBV15 and TRBJ1-6, with D unresolved. The CDR3 consists of 15 residues. Germline lookup yields CDR1 LNHNV and CDR2 YYDKDF (reference sequence). Trimming removed 5 bases at V and 9 bases at J, with 17 bases between.

A word on this clonotype: Relative to the germline gene, one junction end is altered; a read error may explain this. The V call is TRBV20-1, the J call TRBJ1-5, with D hard to call. Germline CDR1 and CDR2: DFQATT and SNEGSKA (reference sequence). This CDR3 comprises 12 residues. CDR3 bases: TGCAGTACTAGAAAGGGTAATCAGCCCCAGCATTTT. It specifies CSTRKGNQPQHF.